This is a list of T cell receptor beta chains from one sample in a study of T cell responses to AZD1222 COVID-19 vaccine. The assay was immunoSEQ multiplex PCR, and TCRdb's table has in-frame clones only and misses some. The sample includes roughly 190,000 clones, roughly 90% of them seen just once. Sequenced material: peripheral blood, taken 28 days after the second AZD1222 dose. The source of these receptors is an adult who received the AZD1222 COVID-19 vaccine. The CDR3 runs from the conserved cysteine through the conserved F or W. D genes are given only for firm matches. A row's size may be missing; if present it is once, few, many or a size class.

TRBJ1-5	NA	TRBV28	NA	TGTGCCAGCAGTTTATTCTCAGGGGCTGGCAATCAGCCCCAGCATTTT	CASSLFSGAGNQPQHF
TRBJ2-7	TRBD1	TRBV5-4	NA	TGTGCCAGCAGCCGCGACAGGGCCCACGAGCAGTACTTC	CASSRDRAHEQYF
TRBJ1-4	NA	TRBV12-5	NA	TGTGCTAGTGGTTTGCATCGGGGTGGGGAAAAACTGTTTTTT	CASGLHRGGEKLFF
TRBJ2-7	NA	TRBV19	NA	TGTGCCAGTAGTATAGCCGGGTTTGGGAGCTCCTACGAGCAGTACTTC	CASSIAGFGSSYEQYF
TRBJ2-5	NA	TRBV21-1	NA	TGTGCCAGCAGCAGAGGAGGAGAGGGACAGGGAGTCCCTATCCGGTACCAAGAGACCCAGTACTTC	CASSRGGEGQGVPIRYQETQYF
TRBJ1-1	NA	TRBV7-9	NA	TGTGCCAGCAGCTTAGTACAGGGCGGGACTGAAGCTTTCTTT	CASSLVQGGTEAFF
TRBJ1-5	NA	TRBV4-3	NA	TGCGCCAGCAGCCAAGAAGCCGGTCAGCCCCAGCATTTT	CASSQEAGQPQHF
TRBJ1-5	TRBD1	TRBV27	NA	TGTGCCAGCAGTTTGGACAGGGAACAGCCCCAGCATTTT	CASSLDREQPQHF
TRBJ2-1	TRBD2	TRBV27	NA	TGTGCCAGCAGTTCCAGACTAGCGGGATTAGCACTCCCTCAGTTCTTC	CASSSRLAGLALPQFF
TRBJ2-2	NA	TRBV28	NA	TGTGCCAGCAGTCCGGGGCCGAACACCGGGGAGCTGTTTTTT	CASSPGPNTGELFF
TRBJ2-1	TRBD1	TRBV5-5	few	TGTGCCAGCAGCTCCCGGGACAGGGTCCACAATGAGCAGTTCTTC	CASSSRDRVHNEQFF
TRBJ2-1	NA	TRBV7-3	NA	TGTGCCAGCAGCTCCCTAGACTCTTACTTCGATGAGCAGTTCTTC	CASSSLDSYFDEQFF
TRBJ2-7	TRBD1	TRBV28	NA	TGTGCCAGCAGGCAACAGGGGGCCTTCTCCTACGAGCAGTACTTC	CASRQQGAFSYEQYF
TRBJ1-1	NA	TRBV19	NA	TGTGCCAGTAGTTCTCAGCTGAACACTGAAGCTTTCTTT	CASSSQLNTEAFF
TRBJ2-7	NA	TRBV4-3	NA	TGCGCCAGCAGCCAAGATCAGGGTTGGTCCTACGAGCAGTACTTC	CASSQDQGWSYEQYF
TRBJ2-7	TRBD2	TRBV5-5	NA	TGTGCCAGCAGCGCGCAGACTAGCGGGAGGGGCTGGGCCTACGAGCAGTACTTC	CASSAQTSGRGWAYEQYF
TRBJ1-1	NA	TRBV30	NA	TGTGCCTGGGATACAGGGCAAGGGAACACTGAAGCTTTCTTT	CAWDTGQGNTEAFF
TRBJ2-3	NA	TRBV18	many	TGTGCCAGCTCACCAAGGGGCGAGAGCACAGATACGCAGTATTTT	CASSPRGESTDTQYF
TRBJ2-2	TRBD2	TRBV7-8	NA	TGTGCCAGCAGCCTCGGACTAGCGGGAGTCGGGGAGCTGTTTTTT	CASSLGLAGVGELFF
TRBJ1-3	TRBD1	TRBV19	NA	TGTGCCAGTAGTACCGGGACAGGGGCGGGAAACACCATATATTTT	CASSTGTGAGNTIYF
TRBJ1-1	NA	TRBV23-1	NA	TGCGCCAGCAGCCCCACCAGGGGAACAGCTTTCTTT	CASSPTRGTAFF
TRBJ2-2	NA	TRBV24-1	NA	TGTGCCACCAGTGACCCAGGGAGCACCGGGGAGCTGTTTTTT	CATSDPGSTGELFF
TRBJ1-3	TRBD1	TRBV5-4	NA	TGTGCCAGCAGCCCGTTTTTCGGGACAGGCGGCTCTGGAAACACCATATATTTT	CASSPFFGTGGSGNTIYF
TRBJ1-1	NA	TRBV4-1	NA	TGCGCCAGCAGCTGGGCAGGGGAAGACACTGAAGCTTTCTTT	CASSWAGEDTEAFF
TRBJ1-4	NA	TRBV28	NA	TGTGCCAGCAGTTTAGGTCAGGGTAATGAAAAACTGTTTTTT	CASSLGQGNEKLFF
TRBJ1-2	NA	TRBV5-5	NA	TGTGCCAGCAGCTTGGGGGCGGGTGTTGACTATGGCTACACCTTC	CASSLGAGVDYGYTF
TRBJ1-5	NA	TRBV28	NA	TGTGCCAGCAAGCTGAACAGGGATCAGCCCCAGCATTTT	CASKLNRDQPQHF
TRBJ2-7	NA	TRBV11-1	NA	TGTGCCAGCAGCTTAGTTGTCAGACCCTACGAGCAGTACTTC	CASSLVVRPYEQYF
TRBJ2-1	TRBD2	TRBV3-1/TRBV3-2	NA	TGTGCCAGCAGCCGATATCGACTAGCGGGAGTCCTGAGCTCCTACAATGAGCAGTTCTTC	CASSRYRLAGVLSSYNEQFF
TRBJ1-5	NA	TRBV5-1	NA	TGCGCCAGCAGCTTGGGGGGTTGGGATACTAGCAATCAGCCCCAGCATTTT	CASSLGGWDTSNQPQHF
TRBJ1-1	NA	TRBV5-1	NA	TGCGCCAGCAGCTTGGATCCAGAGCCGAACACTGAAGCTTTCTTT	CASSLDPEPNTEAFF
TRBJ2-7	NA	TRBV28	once	TGTGCCAGCAGATTAGGGGGGGCCCACGAGCAGTACTTC	CASRLGGAHEQYF
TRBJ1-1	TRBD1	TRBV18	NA	TGTGCCAGCTCACCCGGGACAGGGAGGACTGAAGCTTTCTTT	CASSPGTGRTEAFF
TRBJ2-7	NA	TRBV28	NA	TGTGCCAGCAAGAACACCCCACCCTACGAGCAGTACTTC	CASKNTPPYEQYF
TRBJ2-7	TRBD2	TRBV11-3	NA	TGTGCCAGCAGCTCAGGACTAGCGGGAGGTTCCTACGAGCAGTACTTC	CASSSGLAGGSYEQYF
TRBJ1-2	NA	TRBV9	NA	TGTGCCAGCAGCGCCTCAACCCGAAAGAGGGATGGCTACACCTTC	CASSASTRKRDGYTF
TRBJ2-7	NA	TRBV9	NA	TGTGCCAGCAGCGTAGCGGGAACGGCGGCCTACGAGCAGTACTTC	CASSVAGTAAYEQYF
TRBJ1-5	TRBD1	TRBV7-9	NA	TGTGCCAGCAGCTTGGACAAAAACAGGGGGGAGCTGCCCCAGCATTTT	CASSLDKNRGELPQHF
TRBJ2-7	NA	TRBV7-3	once	TGTGCCAGCAGCTTATCAACGACGGGGGACGAGCAGTACTTC	CASSLSTTGDEQYF
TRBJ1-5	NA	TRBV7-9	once	TGTGCCAGCAGCTTAGGGGCAGACAATCAGCCCCAGCATTTT	CASSLGADNQPQHF
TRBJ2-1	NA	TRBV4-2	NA	TGTGCCAGCAGCGAGGACTTTTCAACCTACAATGAGCAGTTCTTC	CASSEDFSTYNEQFF
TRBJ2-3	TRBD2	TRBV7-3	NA	TGTGCCAGCAGCTTACGTCTAGCGGGAGCCGATACGCAGTATTTT	CASSLRLAGADTQYF
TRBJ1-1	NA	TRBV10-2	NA	TGCGCCAGCAGTAAGGTTAACACTGAAGCTTTCTTT	CASSKVNTEAFF
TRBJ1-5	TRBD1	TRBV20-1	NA	TGCAGTGCTAGTGCCCTGGACAGGAGTAAGCAGCCCCAGCATTTT	CSASALDRSKQPQHF
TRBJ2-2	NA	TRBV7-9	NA	TGTGCCAGCAGCCATACCGGGGAGCTGTTTTTT	CASSHTGELFF
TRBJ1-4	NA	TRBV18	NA	TGTGCCAGCTCACCATTGAATGGGGGTAATGAAAAACTGTTTTTT	CASSPLNGGNEKLFF
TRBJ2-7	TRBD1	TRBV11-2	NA	TGTGCCAGCAGCTCGGACAGGATCTCCTACGAGCAGTACTTC	CASSSDRISYEQYF
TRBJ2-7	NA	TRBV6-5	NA	TGTGCCAGCAGAGGCCTGCGAGGCCAATCCTACGAGCAGTACTTC	CASRGLRGQSYEQYF